This TCR beta chain was identified during a study of persistence of HIV-infected CD4 T cells (dated by TCRdb to 2018 to 2021). With regard to the full study: CMV- and HIV-1 Gag-responding CD4+ T cells were isolated from ART-treated individuals so that antigen-driven clonal expansion of HIV-1-infected cells could be examined. Apart from a couple of participants who underwent leukapheresis at a single time point, peripheral blood samples of up to roughly 200 mL were collected from participants at multiple time points. The median time participants had been on suppressive ART was over seven years. TCRbeta sequencing assessed the clonality of all cells in each sorted population, while proviral sequencing assessed the clonality of infected cells. The TCR cluster analysis across participants included 8 participants for CMV and roughly 7 participants for Gag. Beyond this particular receptor, the publication reports: Only a small number of individuals took part in the study, and the range of antigens tested was limited. Restriction of bulk TCR analyses to the rare CMV-responding cells that actually carried HIV-1 proviruses was not possible. Enrichment of degenerate expanded CDR3beta sequences was found in antigen-responding cells, suggesting convergent selection of CD4+ responses to CMV and Gag. Significantly lower TCRbeta richness was observed in CMV- and Gag-responding cells than in anti-CD3/anti-CD28-responding cells, and higher oligoclonality was observed in CMV-responding cells than in CD3/CD28-stimulated and Gag-responding cells. TCR oligoclonality correlated with proviral oligoclonality within the same sorted populations.

The immunoSEQ hsTCRB assay version 4 in survey mode was used to sequence TCRbeta repertoires from genomic DNA. For TCRbeta sequencing, genomic DNA was diluted to roughly 9.2 ng/uL, with up to about 1 ug used per sample. The authors' pipeline ran thus. TCRbeta data were analyzed in ImmunoSeq Analyzer 3.0, with diversity computed on productive nucleotide rearrangements. Using the Immunarch R package, lower-bound TCR diversity was estimated with the improved Chao index and clonality was estimated with the Gini coefficient. When different nucleotide rearrangements encoded the same CDR3beta amino acid sequence, each rearrangement was treated as a distinct clonotype. TCRbeta sequences significantly enriched in antigen-responding cells relative to anti-CD3/anti-CD28-activated cells were identified by differential abundance analysis. GLIPH2 grouped TCRs by predicted peptide-MHC specificity, both within each participant and across combined participant data sets. TCRdb stores this immuneACCESS table with in-frame sequences only. Part of the clones is absent; in the studies checked, under half of the shortfall reflects unresolved V genes, and no reason is known for the rest. The V and J calls and the clone size are those of that table, but D and trimming were determined from the DNA. This sample comprises about 40,000 clones, around 78% of them detected only once. The ten largest account for more than 13% of the sample.

The germline V gene (reference sequence) specifies DFQATT as CDR1 and SNEGSKA as CDR2. From its cysteine to its phenylalanine, the CDR3 spans 13 amino acids. Only the CDR3 DNA is retained, 39 bases long and in frame from the first base. V and J are truncated by 3 bases and 5 bases respectively, leaving an intervening sequence of 8 bases. The sample's treatment or condition label, decoded: suppressive antiretroviral therapy. Cells were stimulated with a pool of overlapping HIV-1 Gag 15-mer peptides at roughly 0.99 ug per peptide per mL. Memory populations depleted of antigen-responding cells were obtained by sorting nonresponding CD40L-negative CD69-negative CD45RO-high memory CD4+ T cells. Participants were HIV-1-infected adults who started suppressive ART during chronic infection. Plasma HIV-1 RNA had been undetectable (below 50 copies/mL) in participants for at least 4 years. To be included, participants needed a CD4+ T cell count above 400 cells/uL and a positive CMV serology. Before stimulation, PBMCs were isolated using density centrifugation and depleted of CD8+ T cells. Stimulation of CD8-depleted PBMCs was carried out for roughly 19 hours with anti-CD28/CD49d costimulation, CD40-blocking antibody and enfuvirtide, to prevent new infections. Cell sorting was done on a Beckman Coulter MoFlo Legacy or XDP sorter, and dead cells were excluded with propidium iodide. For samples with more than one million cells, genomic DNA was extracted with the QIAamp DNA Mini Kit, and for all other samples the Quick-DNA Microprep Kit was used.

Regarding this clone: It lacks a known antigen. One base away there is no much larger clone; base qualities are not given.

The specimen comprised CD4+ T cells sorted from PBMCs after approximately 19-hour stimulation, sampled from a patient who received antiretroviral therapy. The cell subset or site label on this specimen signifies: CD40L-CD69- CD45RO-high memory CD4 T cells not responding to Gag peptides. This TCR was recovered from an adult man with HIV who was CMV-seropositive. This sequence uses TRBV20-1 and TRBJ1-6; the D gene identity is not certain. The CDR3: CSASGENNSPLHF. In nucleotides, the sequence is TGCAGTGCTAGTGGGGAAAATAATTCACCCCTCCACTTT.